One sample yielded the 29 T cell receptor beta chains listed below, sequenced in a study of T cell changes during pregnancy in multiple sclerosis. Sequencing was performed with immunoSEQ multiplex PCR; in TCRdb, only in-frame clones are kept and a portion is missing. The repertoire consists of about 54,000 clones, with around 90% occurring once and the leading ten covering over 1%. The material sequenced was peripheral blood, taken after pregnancy. These receptors all come from a female donor in good health, enrolled as a control in a pregnancy study.

The gene calls are TRBV30 and TRBJ2-7; TRBD2 agrees at 7 bases. This CDR3 region has 16 residues. The germline V gene has CDR1 GTSNPN and CDR2 SVGIG (reference sequence). Trimming took 2 bases from V and 2 from J; bases not matched to a gene: 12. The CDR3 coding sequence is TGTGCCTGGAGTTCTGCTCCCCCTAGCGGACCCTACGAGCAGTACTTC. Its translation: CAWSSAPPSGPYEQYF.

The chain recombines TRBV18 with TRBJ1-6; 11 bases fit TRBD1. Germline loops: CDR1 KGHSH, CDR2 LQKENI. This CDR3 region has 16 residues. The J segment lost 6 bases and the V segment lost 2 bases, leaving 3 bases of the junction unmatched. CDR3 protein: CASSPGTGGSNSPLHF. In nucleotides, the CDR3 is TGTGCCAGCTCACCAGGGACAGGGGGGAGTAATTCACCCCTCCACTTT.

This clone was seen only once. The J gene is TRBJ2-1, the V gene TRBV6-4; perhaps TRBD2 as D (6 bases). The CDR3 spans 19 residues. Per the germline V gene, CDR1 is MRHNA and CDR2 is SNTAGT. The V and J ends lost 3 bases and 4 bases respectively, with 25 bases between them. As DNA, the CDR3 is TGTGCCAGCAGTGAATGTCCCACCGGGGTAGCGGCAACTTACAATGAGCAGTTCTTC. Translating gives CASSECPTGVAATYNEQFF.

The rearrangement links TRBV27 to TRBJ1-2; perhaps TRBD1 as D (5 bases). V lost 4 bases and J 10 bases, leaving 22 bases between the germline ends. This CDR3 region has 15 residues. From germline, CDR1 is MNHEY and CDR2 SMNVEV (reference sequence). CDR3 nucleotide sequence: TGTGCCAGCAGTTCCCCCGCCTCTGGACAAGGGGCCTACACCTTC. This translates into CASSSPASGQGAYTF.

The rearrangement uses TRBV30 and TRBJ1-4; D perhaps matches TRBD1 (6 bases). V was cut by 0 bases and J by 6 bases, with 14 bases left in between. The CDR3 is 15 amino acids. Germline-derived CDR1 and CDR2 are GTSNPN and SVGIG (reference sequence). In DNA, the CDR3 is TGTGCCTGGAGTGTGGGGGGGCCGCCTGATGAAAAACTGTTTTTT. Translated, it gives CAWSVGGPPDEKLFF.

This clone appeared a few times. The CDR3 coding sequence is TGTGCCAGCAGTGAATACGTAGGAAACACCATATATTTT. This encodes CASSEYVGNTIYF. The V call is TRBV25-1, the J call TRBJ1-3, with D hard to call. Germline assignment: CDR1 MGHDK and CDR2 SYGVNS. This CDR3 comprises 13 residues. V lost 0 bases, J lost 4 bases, and 4 bases lay in between.

The J gene is TRBJ2-5, the V gene TRBV7-2; tentative D call: TRBD2 (6 bases). This CDR3 has 15 amino acids. Germline V lookup: CDR1 SGHTA, CDR2 FQGNSA. Trimming removed 6 bases from V and 3 bases from J, with 17 bases in between. The CDR3 is CASRGPVGGKETQYF. Here the CDR3 DNA reads TGTGCCAGCAGAGGGCCGGTTGGCGGGAAAGAGACCCAGTACTTC.

The gene calls are TRBV18 and TRBJ2-7, with 9 bases identical to TRBD1. Germline CDR1 reads KGHSH; CDR2 reads LQKENI. This CDR3 is built from 14 residues. With 5 bases clipped from V and 2 bases from J, the junction kept 4 bases outside the gene matches. The CDR3 sequence is CASSSDRGPYEQYF. CDR3 nucleotides: TGTGCCAGCTCATCGGACAGGGGTCCCTACGAGCAGTACTTC.

This clone was counted once. This chain joins TRBV7-9 and TRBJ1-4, with D hard to call. The germline V gene encodes CDR1 SEHNR and CDR2 FQNEAQ (reference sequence). The CDR3 runs 15 residues. Trimming removed 5 bases from V and 4 bases from J, with 14 bases in between. CDR3 coding DNA: TGTGCCAGCAGCCCCGCCGGGATGATTAATGAAAAACTGTTTTTT. It translates to CASSPAGMINEKLFF.

The chain carries TRBV5-1 and TRBJ2-3; 9 bases fit TRBD2. The V gene's germline CDR1 is SGHRS and CDR2 YFSETQ. V gave up 0 bases and J gave up 3 bases; unmatched junction bases: 11. This CDR3 comprises 18 residues. CDR3 DNA: TGCGCCAGCAGCTTGGGACTAGCGGTTTCCCATGGGACAGATACGCAGTATTTT. Translating it yields CASSLGLAVSHGTDTQYF.

This chain joins TRBV5-4 and TRBJ1-2; possibly TRBD1 for D (5 bases). Germline CDR1 and CDR2: SGHNT and YYREEE (reference sequence). The CDR3 totals 14 residues. V lost 2 bases, J lost 0 bases, and 8 bases lay in between. CDR3 bases: TGTGCCAGCAGCTTTAAGGGGACTAACTATGGCTACACCTTC. Its translation: CASSFKGTNYGYTF. The whole variable domain, filled in from reference TRBV5-4 and TRBJ1-2, reads ETGVTQSPTHLIKTRGQQVTLRCSSQSGHNTVSWYQQALGQGPQFIFQYYREEENGRGNFPPRFSGLQFPNYSSELNVNALELDDSALYLCASSFKGTNYGYTFGSGTRLTVV.

This chain joins TRBV28 and TRBJ1-2, with D possibly being TRBD1 (5 bases). The CDR3 is 15 amino acids. Trimming shortened V by 2 bases and J by 4 bases, and 14 bases separated the two germline ends. Germline CDR1 reads MDHEN; CDR2 reads SYDVKM. The chain's CDR3 is CASSLGGSYLYGYTF. DNA for the CDR3: TGTGCCAGCAGTTTAGGGGGGTCCTACCTCTATGGCTACACCTTC.

This clone occurred once. The chain employs TRBV4-1 and TRBJ2-1, with 10 nucleotides matching TRBD2. The ends lost 7 bases at V and 3 bases at J; junction bases unmatched: 6. Germline assignment: CDR1 MGHRA and CDR2 YSYEKL. The CDR3 spans 15 residues. CDR3 coding DNA: TGCGCCAGCACCCCCGCTAGCGGGGGCTACAATGAGCAGTTCTTC. It codes for CASTPASGGYNEQFF.

The genes are TRBV6-1 and TRBJ1-2, with D maybe TRBD1 (5 bases). V lost 10 bases, J lost 6 bases, and 24 bases lay in between. CDR1 is MNHNS and CDR2 is SASEGT in the germline V gene. The CDR3 extends over 15 amino acids. CDR3 nucleotides: TGTGCCACAGCCCGGTACACCACAGGCGCCGATGGCTACACCTTC. Encoded protein: CATARYTTGADGYTF.

This chain connects TRBV28 to TRBJ2-7; 9 bases agree with TRBD1. Germline loops: CDR1 MDHEN, CDR2 SYDVKM. V gave up 10 bases and J gave up 5 bases; unmatched junction bases: 9. The CDR3 has 13 residues. CDR3 in amino acids: CATWGTGLHEQYF. In DNA, the CDR3 is TGTGCCACCTGGGGGACAGGGCTCCACGAGCAGTACTTC. Drawing the rest from reference TRBV28 and TRBJ2-7, the complete variable domain is DVKVTQSSRYLVKRTGEKVFLECVQDMDHENMFWYRQDPGLGLRLIYFSYDVKMKEKGDIPEGYSVSREKKERFSLILESASTNQTSMYLCATWGTGLHEQYFGPGTRLTVT.

This clone was counted once. V gene TRBV4-3 combines with J gene TRBJ2-1, with a possible D match to TRBD2 (5 bases). Per germline, CDR1 LGHNA and CDR2 YSLEER. This CDR3 region has 15 residues. The V gene lost 0 bases and the J gene lost 8 bases, with 14 bases spanning the gap. Here the CDR3 reads CASSQELWRVDEQFF. Here the CDR3 DNA reads TGCGCCAGCAGCCAAGAATTATGGCGGGTCGATGAGCAGTTCTTC.

V is TRBV28 and J is TRBJ1-6, with a possible D match to TRBD1 (6 bases). The CDR3 is 16 residues long. Germline V CDR1 and CDR2: MDHEN, SYDVKM. Trimming shortened V by 3 bases and J by 14 bases, and 23 bases separated the two germline ends. The CDR3 protein is CASSFGSAGEWSTLHF. Written as DNA, the CDR3 is TGTGCCAGCAGTTTTGGTTCGGCAGGGGAATGGTCGACCCTCCACTTT.

The CDR3 bases are TGTGCCAGCAGAAGGACAGGGACCTACGAGCAGTACTTC. As protein: CASRRTGTYEQYF. V usage is TRBV27 and J usage is TRBJ2-7; 8 bases fit TRBD1. Germline V gene sequence: CDR1 MNHEY, CDR2 SMNVEV (reference sequence). This CDR3 has 13 residues. J was trimmed by 2 bases and V by 6 bases; bases with no gene match: 3.

The chain recombines TRBV5-1 with TRBJ1-5, with D perhaps matching TRBD1 (6 bases). The germline gives CDR1 SGHRS, CDR2 YFSETQ. V was pared by 0 bases and J by 2 bases, with 15 bases between. This CDR3 contains 17 residues. CDR3 region: CASSLVPGGQGNQPQHF. DNA for the CDR3: TGCGCCAGCAGCTTGGTTCCGGGGGGGCAGGGCAATCAGCCCCAGCATTTT.

The chain is built from TRBV19 and TRBJ2-7; 7 bases match TRBD1. This CDR3 has 15 residues. The V gene's germline CDR1 is LNHDA and CDR2 SQIVND (reference sequence). The ends lost 6 bases at V and 0 bases at J; junction bases unmatched: 8. CDR3 in amino acids: CASSLDRWSSYEQYF. DNA of the CDR3: TGTGCCAGTAGCCTGGACAGGTGGAGCTCCTACGAGCAGTACTTC.

The chain uses TRBV30 and TRBJ2-7; possible D gene TRBD2, 6 bases. The CDR3 is 14 residues long. Germline V gene sequence: CDR1 GTSNPN, CDR2 SVGIG (reference sequence). The V gene lost 4 bases and the J gene lost 5 bases, with 18 bases spanning the gap. Here the CDR3 reads CAWNTRDLLDEQYF. The DNA for the CDR3 is TGTGCCTGGAACACGCGGGACCTCCTGGACGAGCAGTACTTC.

The chain joins TRBV5-1 to TRBJ2-6; TRBD2 aligns across 13 bases. V lost 4 bases to trimming and J lost 0 bases; unmatched junction nucleotides: 4. Germline CDR1 reads SGHRS; CDR2 reads YFSETQ. The CDR3 sequence is 18 residues long. CDR3 nucleotides: TGCGCCAGCAGCGAGGGACTAGCGGGGAACTCTGGGGCCAACGTCCTGACTTTC. Its protein product is CASSEGLAGNSGANVLTF.

This rearrangement joins TRBV5-6 to TRBJ2-5; no clear D gene. Trimming took 0 bases from V and 5 from J, leaving 11 bases between them. The CDR3 contains 14 residues. CDR1 and CDR2 (germline): SGHDT, YYEEEE. The CDR3 DNA sequence: TGTGCCAGCAGCTTGGACTCCCCTGTGGAGACCCAGTACTTC. It encodes CASSLDSPVETQYF. Filled out from reference TRBV5-6 and TRBJ2-5, the complete variable domain reads DAGVTQSPTHLIKTRGQQVTLRCSPKSGHDTVSWYQQALGQGPQFIFQYYEEEERQRGNFPDRFSGHQFPNYSSELNVNALLLGDSALYLCASSLDSPVETQYFGPGTRLLVL.

Written as DNA, the CDR3 is TGTGCCAGCAGCTTAGCAGTAGGACAGGAGATGAACACTGAAGCTTTCTTT. Amino acid sequence: CASSLAVGQEMNTEAFF. This sequence joins TRBV7-6 and TRBJ1-1; 7 bases fit TRBD1. The CDR3 spans 17 residues. Losses at the gene ends were 0 bases for V and 0 bases for J; bases not matched to a gene: 7. Germline V CDR1 and CDR2: SGHVS, FNYEAQ.

This rearrangement joins TRBV27 to TRBJ1-3; D call uncertain. CDR3 length: 18 residues. Germline CDR1 MNHEY, CDR2 SMNVEV (reference sequence). Trimming cost V 8 bases and J 1 base, with 24 bases left between them. The CDR3: CASSTGFSLAGSGNTIYF. The CDR3 bases are TGTGCCAGCTCTACCGGATTTTCACTAGCGGGATCTGGAAACACCATATATTTT.

Only one count was recorded for this clone. The rearrangement links TRBV10-1 to TRBJ2-3; the match to TRBD2 covers 12 bases. From germline, CDR1 is WNHNN and CDR2 SYGVQD (reference sequence). With 2 bases clipped from V and 0 bases from J, the junction kept 3 bases outside the gene matches. The CDR3 runs to 17 residues. As DNA, the CDR3 is TGCGCCAGCAGTGAGGGGGGGACTAGCGGGAGCACAGATACGCAGTATTTT. Translating gives CASSEGGTSGSTDTQYF.

The V gene is TRBV27, the J gene TRBJ1-3; D might be TRBD1 (6 bases). Trimming removed 6 bases from V and 0 bases from J, with 18 bases in between. This CDR3 spans 17 amino acids. Germline values: CDR1 MNHEY, CDR2 SMNVEV (reference sequence). CDR3 coding DNA: TGTGCCAGCAGCCGTACGGGGGGGGCGTCCTCTGGAAACACCATATATTTT. Translation: CASSRTGGASSGNTIYF.

The chain carries TRBV7-9 and TRBJ2-7; 7 nucleotides match TRBD1. The CDR3 runs 14 residues. J gave up 2 bases and V 4 bases, and 5 bases lay outside the gene matches. CDR1 SEHNR and CDR2 FQNEAQ come from the germline V gene (reference sequence). CDR3 sequence: CASSWGQPAYEQYF. As DNA, the CDR3 is TGTGCCAGCAGCTGGGGACAGCCTGCCTACGAGCAGTACTTC.

The rearrangement joins TRBV23-1 to TRBJ1-4; the D gene is possibly TRBD1 (6 bases). TRBV23-1 is flagged as an ORF with uncertain function. Trimming took 2 bases from V and 5 from J, leaving 15 bases between them. The CDR3 totals 16 residues. The CDR3 nucleotides read TGCGCCAGCAGTCAACCCGGGGACATTAGAAATGAAAAACTGTTTTTT. The encoded protein is CASSQPGDIRNEKLFF.